This is a list of T cell receptor beta chains from one sample in a study of CXCR3-negative and CXCR3-positive naive CD8 T cells. For each CDR3 protein, TCRdb gives one entry from its re-call of the 5' RACE reads, without DNA. The table for this sample gives several thousand distinct CDR3 sequences. What was sequenced was naive CXCR3- CD8+ T cells from blood. These TCRs come from a human donor in good health. Some clones in this sample may be carry-over from other donors' samples. CDR3s include the opening cysteine and the closing phenylalanine or tryptophan. Part of the rows lack a size; the others show once, few, many or a class for expanded clones.

V	J	size	CDR3
TRBV20-1	TRBJ2-1	medium-sized	CSARESSGYYNEQFF
TRBV6-5	TRBJ2-1	medium-sized	CASSPNGLADNEQFF
TRBV6-6	TRBJ1-1	.	CASSLQVANTEAFF
TRBV9	TRBJ2-1	medium-sized	CASSVAGLAGAHNEQFF
TRBV11-2	TRBJ1-6	medium-sized	CASSLEVGTGPNSPLHF
TRBV3-1	TRBJ2-1	.	CASSPPRTSYNEQFF
TRBV11-2	TRBJ2-5	.	CASSLDRGQETQYF
TRBV7-9	TRBJ2-5	medium-sized	CASSSKRGGYQETQYF
TRBV29-1	TRBJ2-2	.	CSALWDTGELFF
TRBV7-2	TRBJ2-3	medium-sized	CASSLVASGYTDTQYF
TRBV29-1	TRBJ2-2	medium-sized	CSVPQDTGELFF
TRBV20-1	TRBJ1-5	medium-sized	CSAMGHGNQPQHF
TRBV12-3/TRBV12-4	TRBJ1-2	.	CASSLEGSAGMYGYTF
TRBV6-1	TRBJ2-2	medium-sized	CASIRGEIGELFF
TRBV7-9	TRBJ2-7	.	CASSLFRGNEQYF